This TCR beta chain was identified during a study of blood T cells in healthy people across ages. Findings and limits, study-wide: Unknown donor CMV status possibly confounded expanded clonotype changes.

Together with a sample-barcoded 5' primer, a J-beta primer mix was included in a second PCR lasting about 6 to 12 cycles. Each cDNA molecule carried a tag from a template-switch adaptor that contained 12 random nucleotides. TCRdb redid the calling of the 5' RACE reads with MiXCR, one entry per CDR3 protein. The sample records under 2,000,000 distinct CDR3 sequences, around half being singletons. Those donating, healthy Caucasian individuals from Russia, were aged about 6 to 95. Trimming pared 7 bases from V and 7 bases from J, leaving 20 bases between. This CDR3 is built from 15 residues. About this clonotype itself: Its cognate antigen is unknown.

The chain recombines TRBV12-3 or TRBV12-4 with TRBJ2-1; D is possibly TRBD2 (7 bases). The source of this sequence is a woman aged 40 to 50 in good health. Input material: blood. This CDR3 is CASNPPGGLGNEQFF. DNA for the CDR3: TGTGCCAGCAATCCCCCGGGGGGCCTAGGGAATGAGCAGTTCTTC.